Presented here are 22 T cell receptor beta chains from one specimen sequenced in a study (TCRdb year 2016). The method behind the library was RT-PCR. Data came from an Illumina MiSeq. TCRdb took the public reads, trimmed them with fastp at Q25, ran MiXCR for clone calling and kept in-frame beta chains. Every distinct CDR3 protein forms one entry, paired with its most common genes and DNA. In this sample the table shows about 680,000 distinct CDR3 sequences, approximately 15% of which occur a single time. The ten largest clonotypes hold just over 3.5% of the sample. The sample taken for sequencing was memory CD4+ T cells from blood. The source of these receptors is a female donor in good health, serving as a healthy control.

This clonotype was seen only a few times. The chain couples TRBV7-8 to TRBJ1-6; 7 bases map to TRBD1. V shed 4 bases, J shed 8 bases, and the junction held 5 bases outside the gene matches. Germline V lookup: CDR1 SGHVS, CDR2 FQNEAQ. The CDR3 consists of 14 residues. This chain's CDR3 is CASSSGTDYSPLHF. The CDR3 coding sequence is TGTGCCAGCAGCTCAGGGACAGATTATTCACCCCTCCACTTT.

The chain recombines TRBV20-1 with TRBJ2-1, with 9 nucleotides matching TRBD1. Germline CDR1 and CDR2: DFQATT and SNEGSKA (reference sequence). J was trimmed by 7 bases and V by 2 bases; bases with no gene match: 9. This CDR3 has 15 amino acids. CDR3 amino acids: CSARPPGQGSNEQFF. CDR3 nucleotides: TGCAGTGCTAGACCCCCGGGACAGGGATCTAATGAGCAGTTCTTC.

Ten or more counts support this clonotype. The chain has TRBV6-2 or TRBV6-3 and TRBJ2-7; D unclear. Germline V CDR1 and CDR2: MNHEY, SVGEGT. The germline V and J ends were trimmed by 2 bases and 6 bases, with 11 bases remaining between them. CDR3 size: 13 residues. The CDR3 here is CASSYVGSGEQYF. The CDR3 DNA follows: TGTGCCAGCAGTTACGTTGGCTCTGGCGAGCAGTACTTC.

This clonotype was recorded only once. V usage is TRBV5-8 and J usage is TRBJ2-3; no reliable D call. The length of the CDR3 is 16 residues. Germline V gene sequence: CDR1 SGHTS, CDR2 YDEGEE. Trimming took off 0 bases at V and 4 bases at J, with 15 bases between the two ends. This chain's CDR3 is CASSLGTVVGSDTQYF. DNA of the CDR3: TGTGCCAGCAGCTTGGGGACCGTTGTCGGGTCAGATACGCAGTATTTT.

This clonotype was counted only a few times. The chain uses TRBV12-3 or TRBV12-4 and TRBJ2-2; D is perhaps TRBD2 (5 bases). The CDR3 covers 16 residues. The V end was cut by 7 bases, the J end by 7 bases, with 22 bases between. The CDR3 region is CASTLAGFRFIGELFF. In DNA, the CDR3 is TGTGCCAGCACCCTGGCGGGTTTTAGATTTATCGGGGAGCTGTTTTTT.

The chain joins TRBV20-1 to TRBJ1-1; no clear D. With 4 bases removed from V and 0 bases from J, the gap between germline ends came to 9 bases. CDR1 and CDR2 from the germline V gene are DFQATT and SNEGSKA (reference sequence). This CDR3 has 13 residues. The CDR3 nucleotides are TGCAGTGCTACGGACCTAATGAACACTGAAGCTTTCTTT. This codes for CSATDLMNTEAFF.

The table lists this clonotype with a few counts. The chain has TRBV28 and TRBJ2-6; D might be TRBD1 (6 bases). CDR1 is MDHEN, CDR2 SYDVKM, per germline. The CDR3 is 15 amino acids. Trimming took 8 bases from V and 0 from J, leaving 11 bases between them. The CDR3, as DNA: TGTGCCAGCCTAACAGGGTACTCTGGGGCCAACGTCCTGACTTTC. This encodes CASLTGYSGANVLTF. The complete variable domain, with remaining parts taken from reference TRBV28 and TRBJ2-6, reads DVKVTQSSRYLVKRTGEKVFLECVQDMDHENMFWYRQDPGLGLRLIYFSYDVKMKEKGDIPEGYSVSREKKERFSLILESASTNQTSMYLCASLTGYSGANVLTFGAGSRLTVL.

The genes are TRBV28 and TRBJ2-7, with 11 nucleotides matching TRBD1. V was pared by 10 bases and J by 3 bases, with 11 bases of the junction left unmatched. CDR3 length: 15 amino acids. Germline-derived CDR1 and CDR2 are MDHEN and SYDVKM. The CDR3 DNA follows: TGTGCCACAACTCCCGGGACAGGGGGGATCTACGAGCAGTACTTC. As protein: CATTPGTGGIYEQYF.

There are a few counts of this clonotype. V gene TRBV28 combines with J gene TRBJ1-5; maybe TRBD1 (6 bases). The V and J ends lost 10 bases and 4 bases respectively, with 17 bases between them. Germline CDR1 reads MDHEN; CDR2 reads SYDVKM. This CDR3 is built from 14 residues. The CDR3 sequence: CATSGQWGNQPQHF. The CDR3 DNA reads as TGTGCCACTTCAGGACAGTGGGGGAATCAGCCCCAGCATTTT. Full variable domain (outside the CDR3, taken from reference TRBV28 and TRBJ1-5): DVKVTQSSRYLVKRTGEKVFLECVQDMDHENMFWYRQDPGLGLRLIYFSYDVKMKEKGDIPEGYSVSREKKERFSLILESASTNQTSMYLCATSGQWGNQPQHFGDGTRLSIL.

This clonotype was seen only a few times. The chain recombines TRBV9 with TRBJ1-1, with D possibly being TRBD1 (6 bases). From germline, CDR1 is SGDLS and CDR2 YYNGEE. The ends were cut back, 1 base at V and 4 bases at J, with 8 bases in the middle. CDR3 length: 13 residues. The CDR3 region is CASSVTGTTEAFF. The CDR3 DNA is TGTGCCAGCAGCGTAACAGGGACCACTGAAGCTTTCTTT.

The V and J genes are TRBV9 and TRBJ2-1; weak D call: TRBD2 (5 bases). Germline CDR1 is SGDLS and CDR2 is YYNGEE. The V gene lost 3 bases and the J gene lost 5 bases, with 12 bases spanning the gap. The CDR3 contains 14 residues. The CDR3 region is CASSATVGDNEQFF. The CDR3 nucleotides read TGTGCCAGCAGCGCCACGGTGGGAGACAATGAGCAGTTCTTC. The full variable domain, in which reference TRBV9 and TRBJ2-1 provide the parts outside the CDR3, is DSGVTQTPKHLITATGQRVTLRCSPRSGDLSVYWYQQSLDQGLQFLIQYYNGEERAKGNILERFSAQQFPDLHSELNLSSLELGDSALYFCASSATVGDNEQFFGPGTRLTVL.

This chain connects TRBV10-3 to TRBJ2-3; D not certain. The CDR3 consists of 11 residues. V lost 10 bases and J lost 6, with 11 bases in between. Germline CDR1 and CDR2: ENHRY and SYGVKD. This chain's CDR3 is CATREADTQYF. In nucleotides, the CDR3 is TGTGCCACGCGAGAGGCCGATACGCAGTATTTT.

This chain links TRBV7-3 with TRBJ2-2; 7 bases align to TRBD2. This CDR3 spans 13 amino acids. J gave up 9 bases and V 5 bases, and 6 bases lay outside the gene matches. Germline CDR1 is SGHTA and CDR2 is FQGTGA. DNA for the CDR3: TGTGCCAGCAGCCCCCAGCGGGGAAGGGAGCTGTTTTTT. Residues: CASSPQRGRELFF. Combining the CDR3 with reference TRBV7-3 and TRBJ2-2 gives the whole variable domain GAGVSQTPSNKVTEKGKYVELRCDPISGHTALYWYRQSLGQGPEFLIYFQGTGAADDSGLPNDRFFAVRPEGSVSTLKIQRTERGDSAVYLCASSPQRGRELFFGEGSRLTVL.

Many counts were recorded for this clonotype. The V gene is TRBV5-1, the J gene TRBJ2-1; TRBD2 matches 8 bases. With 0 bases clipped from V and 2 bases from J, the junction kept 4 bases outside the gene matches. CDR1 and CDR2 (germline): SGHRS, YFSETQ. The CDR3 has 16 residues. The CDR3: CASSLDPGGPYNEQFF. CDR3 nucleotides: TGCGCCAGCAGCTTGGATCCGGGAGGGCCCTACAATGAGCAGTTCTTC.

V is TRBV28 and J is TRBJ1-6; D not resolved. V was shortened by 2 bases and J by 8 bases, with 13 bases between the two germline ends. Germline V gene sequence: CDR1 MDHEN, CDR2 SYDVKM. The CDR3 has 15 amino acids. The CDR3 DNA is TGTGCCAGCAGTTTAGCGGCGGAGGGAGATTCACCCCTCCACTTT. Translating it yields CASSLAAEGDSPLHF.

As concerns this clonotype: A junction boundary mismatches the germline segment, possibly from a read error. The genes are TRBV6-1 and TRBJ1-1, with D perhaps matching TRBD1 (5 bases). Germline V gene data show CDR1 as MNHNS and CDR2 as SASEGT. The CDR3 contains 15 residues. The CDR3 protein is CASSEEVGGSPSRVF. The CDR3 bases are TGTGCCAGCAGTGAAGAAGTGGGGGGAAGCCCGAGTCGCGTCTTT.

V gene TRBV9 combines with J gene TRBJ1-1, with D tentatively TRBD1 (6 bases). V lost 4 bases and J 1 base, leaving 14 bases between the germline ends. The germline gives CDR1 SGDLS, CDR2 YYNGEE. This CDR3 comprises 15 residues. The CDR3 coding sequence is TGTGCCAGCAGCTCAAGACAGGCGGCGAACACTGAAGCTTTCTTT. Its translation is CASSSRQAANTEAFF.

The V gene is TRBV5-1, the J gene TRBJ1-1, with D possibly matching TRBD1 (6 bases). The germline V gene encodes CDR1 SGHRS and CDR2 YFSETQ. With 3 bases removed from V and 3 bases from J, the gap between germline ends came to 12 bases. This CDR3 contains 14 residues. CDR3 sequence (DNA): TGCGCCAGCAGCTGGGGGGCCGAATACACTGAAGCTTTCTTT. Translated, it gives CASSWGAEYTEAFF.

This clonotype was observed a handful of times. V is TRBV28 and J is TRBJ1-2, with 8 nucleotides matching TRBD1. The V and J ends lost 5 bases and 3 bases, in that order; junction bases with no gene match: 5. CDR3 length: 14 residues. Per germline, CDR1 MDHEN and CDR2 SYDVKM. CDR3 sequence reads: CASSQGAGDYGYTF. DNA of the CDR3: TGTGCCAGCAGTCAGGGGGCTGGCGACTATGGCTACACCTTC.

The V and J genes are TRBV19 and TRBJ2-1, with TRBD2 matching over 13 bases. This CDR3 is 17 amino acids long. V lost 6 bases and J lost 4; bases outside the gene matches: 9. Looked up from germline, CDR1 is LNHDA and CDR2 is SQIVND (reference sequence). The CDR3 bases are TGTGCCAGTAGGCTCCGGTCGACTAGCGGGAGGTACAATGAGCAGTTCTTC. Its protein product is CASRLRSTSGRYNEQFF.

The V gene is TRBV20-1, the J gene TRBJ2-3, with 9 nucleotides matching TRBD2. With 1 base clipped from V and 3 bases from J, the junction kept 8 bases outside the gene matches. The germline V gene encodes CDR1 DFQATT and CDR2 SNEGSKA (reference sequence). The CDR3 runs 16 residues. This CDR3 is CSARGAGGAWTDTQYF. The CDR3 coding sequence is TGCAGTGCTAGAGGAGCGGGAGGAGCGTGGACAGATACGCAGTATTTT.

This clonotype was detected a few times. The chain is built from TRBV28 and TRBJ1-2, with D perhaps TRBD1 (5 bases). Trimming shortened V by 4 bases and J by 5 bases, and 14 bases separated the two germline ends. Germline V gene data show CDR1 as MDHEN and CDR2 as SYDVKM. The CDR3 loop spans 14 amino acids. The CDR3 DNA reads as TGTGCCAGCAGTTCCACAACGACAGTATATGGCTACACCTTC. Amino acids: CASSSTTTVYGYTF.